This T cell receptor beta chain was recovered during a study of blood T cell repertoires in COVID-19. The V gene end was trimmed by 0 bases and the J gene end by 4 bases; junction bases not matched to a gene: 6. The CDR3 runs 16 residues. From germline, CDR1 is SGDLS and CDR2 YYNGEE. Study processing details: Amplification of reference gene primers was used by the study to estimate nucleated cell counts. Produced via immunoSEQ multiplex PCR; TCRdb's table is partial and in-frame only. The V and J calls and clone size were taken over from that table, and D and trimming were inferred from the DNA. The repertoire holds a few hundred thousand clones, roughly 88% seen once, with 2.2% in the top ten.

The clonotype was recovered from a young man who had recovered from COVID-19. V gene TRBV9 combines with J gene TRBJ2-1; 8 nucleotides agree with TRBD2. Sequenced sample: PBMCs or T cells enriched from blood (not recorded which). CDR3 residues: CASSVGSSGLYNEQFF. The CDR3 DNA is TGTGCCAGCAGCGTAGGTTCTAGCGGGTTGTACAATGAGCAGTTCTTC.